Listed here are 10 T cell receptor beta chains from one sample, sequenced in a study of T cell responses to AZD1222 COVID-19 vaccine. Assay used: immunoSEQ multiplex PCR; TCRdb lists only in-frame clones, some missing. The sample holds more than 150,000 clones, about nine tenths seen once. The sample in question was peripheral blood, obtained 28 days after the second AZD1222 dose. All receptors come from an adult who received the AZD1222 COVID-19 vaccine.

This chain joins TRBV19 and TRBJ1-6; D perhaps matches TRBD1 (6 bases). Between the trimmed V and J ends, which lost 1 base and 10 bases, there was a span of 14 bases. Germline V gene data show CDR1 as LNHDA and CDR2 as SQIVND (reference sequence). CDR3 length equals 15 residues. The CDR3 spells CASSIVGGAGSPLHF. The CDR3 DNA sequence: TGTGCCAGTAGTATAGTTGGGGGGGCCGGATCACCCCTCCACTTT.

The chain has TRBV18 and TRBJ1-2, with TRBD1 matching over 7 bases. The germline V gene has CDR1 KGHSH and CDR2 LQKENI. With 3 bases clipped from V and 2 bases from J, the junction kept 6 bases outside the gene matches. The CDR3 consists of 15 residues. DNA of the CDR3: TGTGCCAGCTCACCGACCGTGACAGGGAACTATGGCTACACCTTC. It encodes CASSPTVTGNYGYTF.

The chain carries TRBV9 and TRBJ2-4; D gene unclear. The V end was cut by 3 bases, the J end by 0 bases, with 16 bases between. This CDR3 contains 17 residues. In germline, CDR1 is SGDLS, CDR2 YYNGEE. CDR3 DNA sequence: TGTGCCAGCAGCGGACCCAACAAAAATCTAGCCAAAAACATTCAGTACTTC. The encoded protein is CASSGPNKNLAKNIQYF.

The V gene is TRBV6-1, the J gene TRBJ2-2, with unresolved D. This CDR3 comprises 12 residues. CDR1 and CDR2 from the germline V gene are MNHNS and SASEGT. V lost 8 bases to trimming and J lost 4 bases, with 8 bases between them. The CDR3 region has the DNA TGTGCCAGCGGGCGGTCCACCGGGGAGCTGTTTTTT. Translated, it gives CASGRSTGELFF.

J is TRBJ2-1 and V is TRBV24-1; the D is unclear. Looked up from germline, CDR1 is KGHDR and CDR2 is SFDVKD. Trimming took 3 bases from V and 6 from J, leaving 23 bases between them. This CDR3 has 18 residues. CDR3 DNA sequence: TGTGCCACCAGTGATCGAGCCGCGCGGACCCGATCGGGCAATGAGCAGTTCTTC. It codes for CATSDRAARTRSGNEQFF.

The chain has TRBV3-1 (or the pseudogene TRBV3-2) and TRBJ1-4; D not certain. Germline loops: CDR1 LGHDT, CDR2 YNNKEL (reference sequence). Trimming took off 4 bases at V and 4 bases at J, with 4 bases between the two ends. This CDR3 comprises 12 residues. CDR3 residues: CASSPRNEKLFF. The CDR3 DNA follows: TGTGCCAGCAGCCCCCGTAATGAAAAACTGTTTTTT.

The chain joins TRBV24-1 to TRBJ1-5; 7 nucleotides align to TRBD1. CDR3 length equals 15 residues. Germline CDR1 is KGHDR and CDR2 is SFDVKD. V lost 3 bases, J lost 6 bases, and 7 bases stayed unmatched. The CDR3 here is CATSDGTDRGQPQHF. The DNA for the CDR3 is TGTGCCACCAGTGATGGGACAGACCGGGGTCAGCCCCAGCATTTT.

The genes are TRBV5-1 and TRBJ1-4, with unresolved D. The CDR3 spans 14 residues. Germline V CDR1 and CDR2: SGHRS, YFSETQ. Between the trimmed V and J ends, which lost 4 bases and 4 bases, there was a span of 11 bases. CDR3 nucleotide sequence: TGCGCCAGCAGCCGTGGGCCGGGTAATGAAAAACTGTTTTTT. The encoded protein is CASSRGPGNEKLFF.

CDR3 sequence reads: CASSLLGTGLYAGNTIYF. In nucleotides, the CDR3 is TGTGCCAGCAGCCTGCTGGGGACAGGGTTGTATGCTGGAAACACCATATATTTT. The chain links TRBV3-1 (or the pseudogene TRBV3-2) to TRBJ1-3, with 9 bases identical to TRBD1. V trimming: 4 bases; J trimming: 2 bases; junction bases outside the gene matches: 12. Germline V gives CDR1 LGHDT, CDR2 YNNKEL (reference sequence). There are 18 residues in the CDR3.

The V call is TRBV6-6, the J call TRBJ2-1, with D possibly TRBD2 on 5 matching bases. Germline V gives CDR1 MNHNY, CDR2 SVGAGI (reference sequence). V dropped 6 bases and J dropped 9 bases, with 12 bases sitting between them. This CDR3 region has 12 residues. The CDR3 sequence is CASSPTSFEQFF. CDR3 sequence (DNA): TGTGCCAGCAGCCCTACTAGTTTTGAGCAGTTCTTC.